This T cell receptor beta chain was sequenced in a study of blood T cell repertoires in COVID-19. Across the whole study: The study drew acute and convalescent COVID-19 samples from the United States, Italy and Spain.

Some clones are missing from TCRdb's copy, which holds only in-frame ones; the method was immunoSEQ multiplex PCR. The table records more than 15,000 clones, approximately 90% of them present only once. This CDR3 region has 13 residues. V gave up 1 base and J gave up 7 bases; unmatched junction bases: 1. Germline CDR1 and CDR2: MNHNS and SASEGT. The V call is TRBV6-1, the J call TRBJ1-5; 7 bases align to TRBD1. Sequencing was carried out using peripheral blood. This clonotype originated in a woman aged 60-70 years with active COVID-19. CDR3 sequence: CASSEGDRQPQHF. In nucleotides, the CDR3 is TGTGCCAGCAGTGAAGGGGACAGACAGCCCCAGCATTTT.